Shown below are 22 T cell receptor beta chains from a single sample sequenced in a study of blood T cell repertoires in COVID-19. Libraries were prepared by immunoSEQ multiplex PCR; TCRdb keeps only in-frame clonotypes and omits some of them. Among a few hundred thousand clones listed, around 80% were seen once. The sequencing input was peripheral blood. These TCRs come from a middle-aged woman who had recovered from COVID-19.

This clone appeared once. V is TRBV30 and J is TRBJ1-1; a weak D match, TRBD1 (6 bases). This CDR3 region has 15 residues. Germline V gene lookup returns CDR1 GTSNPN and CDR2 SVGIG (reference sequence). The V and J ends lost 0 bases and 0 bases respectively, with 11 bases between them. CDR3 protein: CAWSVSDRMNTEAFF. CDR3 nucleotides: TGTGCCTGGAGTGTGTCGGACAGAATGAACACTGAAGCTTTCTTT.

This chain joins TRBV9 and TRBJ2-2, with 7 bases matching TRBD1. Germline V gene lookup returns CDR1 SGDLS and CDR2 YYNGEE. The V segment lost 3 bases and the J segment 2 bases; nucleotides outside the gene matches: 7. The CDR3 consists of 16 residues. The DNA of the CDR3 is TGTGCCAGCAGCGATGACAGGGTCAAAAACACCGGGGAGCTGTTTTTT. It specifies CASSDDRVKNTGELFF.

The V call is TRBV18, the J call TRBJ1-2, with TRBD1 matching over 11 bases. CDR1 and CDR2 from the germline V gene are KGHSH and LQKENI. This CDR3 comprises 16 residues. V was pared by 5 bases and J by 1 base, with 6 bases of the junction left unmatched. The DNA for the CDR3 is TGTGCCAGCTCATCGTCCGGGACAGGGGGTAACTATGGCTACACCTTC. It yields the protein CASSSSGTGGNYGYTF.

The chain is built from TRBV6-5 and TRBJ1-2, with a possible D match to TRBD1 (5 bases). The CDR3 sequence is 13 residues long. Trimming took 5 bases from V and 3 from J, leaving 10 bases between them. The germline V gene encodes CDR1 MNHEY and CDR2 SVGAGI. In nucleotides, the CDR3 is TGTGCCAGCAGTCGAGGGGACTACTATGGCTACACCTTC. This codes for CASSRGDYYGYTF.

This CDR3 is CASSISAVQETQYF. CDR3 coding DNA: TGTGCCAGTAGTATCAGCGCAGTCCAAGAGACCCAGTACTTC. The chain couples TRBV19 to TRBJ2-5; D gene unclear. CDR3 length: 14 residues. V gave up 3 bases and J gave up 1 base, with 9 bases separating them. Germline values: CDR1 LNHDA, CDR2 SQIVND (reference sequence).

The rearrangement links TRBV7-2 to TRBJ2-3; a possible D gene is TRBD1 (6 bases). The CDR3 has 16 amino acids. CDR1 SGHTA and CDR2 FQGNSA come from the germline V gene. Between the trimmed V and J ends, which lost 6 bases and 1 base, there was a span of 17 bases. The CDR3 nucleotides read TGTGCCAGCAGTGGAGGCACAGGGTACGGCACAGATACGCAGTATTTT. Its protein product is CASSGGTGYGTDTQYF.

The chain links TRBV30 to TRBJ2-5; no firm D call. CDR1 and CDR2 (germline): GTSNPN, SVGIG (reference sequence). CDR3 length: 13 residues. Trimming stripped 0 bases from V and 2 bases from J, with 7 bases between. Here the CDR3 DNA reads TGTGCCTGGAGTGTGAGGTTTCAAGAGACCCAGTACTTC. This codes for CAWSVRFQETQYF.

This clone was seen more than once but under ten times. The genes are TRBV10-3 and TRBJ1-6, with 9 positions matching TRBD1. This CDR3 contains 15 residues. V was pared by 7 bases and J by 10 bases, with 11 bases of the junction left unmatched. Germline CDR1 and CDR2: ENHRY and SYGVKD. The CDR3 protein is CAIKPGQGDGSPLHF. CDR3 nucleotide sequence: TGTGCCATCAAACCGGGACAGGGAGACGGATCACCCCTCCACTTT.

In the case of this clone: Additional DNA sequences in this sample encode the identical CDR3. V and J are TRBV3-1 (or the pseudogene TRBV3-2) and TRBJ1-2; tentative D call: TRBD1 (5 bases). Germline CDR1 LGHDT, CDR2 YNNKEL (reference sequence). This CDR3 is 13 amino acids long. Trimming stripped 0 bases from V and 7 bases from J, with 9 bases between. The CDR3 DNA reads TGTGCCAGCAGCCAAGATTCGGGGGGTGGCTACACCTTC. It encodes CASSQDSGGGYTF.

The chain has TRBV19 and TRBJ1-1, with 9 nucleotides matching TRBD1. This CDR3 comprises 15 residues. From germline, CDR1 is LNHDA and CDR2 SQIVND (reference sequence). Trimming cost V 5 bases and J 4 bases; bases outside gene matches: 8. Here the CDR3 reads CASSATGGFGTEAFF. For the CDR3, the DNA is TGTGCCAGTAGTGCTACAGGGGGCTTTGGCACTGAAGCTTTCTTT.

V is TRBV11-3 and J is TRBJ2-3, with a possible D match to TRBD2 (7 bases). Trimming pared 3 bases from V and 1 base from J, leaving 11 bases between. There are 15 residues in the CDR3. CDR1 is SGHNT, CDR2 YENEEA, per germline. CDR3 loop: CASSFGGGGTDTQYF. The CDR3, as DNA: TGTGCCAGCAGCTTTGGAGGGGGGGGCACAGATACGCAGTATTTT.

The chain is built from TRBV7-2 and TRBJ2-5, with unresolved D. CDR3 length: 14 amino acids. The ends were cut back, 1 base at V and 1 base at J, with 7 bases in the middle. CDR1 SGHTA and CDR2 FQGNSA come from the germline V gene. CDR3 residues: CASSLVHSQETQYF. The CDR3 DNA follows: TGTGCCAGCAGCTTAGTACACAGCCAAGAGACCCAGTACTTC. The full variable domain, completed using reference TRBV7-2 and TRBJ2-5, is GAGVSQSPSNKVTEKGKDVELRCDPISGHTALYWYRQSLGQGLEFLIYFQGNSAPDKSGLPSDRFSAERTGGSVSTLTIQRTQQEDSAVYLCASSLVHSQETQYFGPGTRLLVL.

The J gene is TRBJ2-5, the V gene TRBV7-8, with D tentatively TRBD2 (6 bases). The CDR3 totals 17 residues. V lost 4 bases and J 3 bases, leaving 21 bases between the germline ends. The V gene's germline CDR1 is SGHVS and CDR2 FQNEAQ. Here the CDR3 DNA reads TGTGCCAGCAGCTCGTCTGGGAGGACCTTCGTAGAAGAGACCCAGTACTTC. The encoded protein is CASSSSGRTFVEETQYF.

CDR3 protein: CASSVASGTYGYTF. In DNA form, the CDR3 reads TGTGCCAGCAGCGTAGCTTCAGGTACTTATGGCTACACCTTC. The chain has TRBV9 and TRBJ1-2; D unresolved. From germline, CDR1 is SGDLS and CDR2 YYNGEE. Trimming removed 0 bases from V and 5 bases from J, with 11 bases in between. The CDR3 spans 14 residues.

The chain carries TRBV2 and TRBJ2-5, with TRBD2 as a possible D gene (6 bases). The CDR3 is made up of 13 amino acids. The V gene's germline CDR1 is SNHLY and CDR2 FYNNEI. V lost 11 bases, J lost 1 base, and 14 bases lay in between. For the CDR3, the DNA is TGTGCCCGTCGGAGGACTACCCAAGAGACCCAGTACTTC. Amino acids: CARRRTTQETQYF.

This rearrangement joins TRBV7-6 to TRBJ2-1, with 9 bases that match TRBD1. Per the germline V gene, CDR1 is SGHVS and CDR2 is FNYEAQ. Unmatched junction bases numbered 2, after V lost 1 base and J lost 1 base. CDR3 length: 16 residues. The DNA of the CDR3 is TGTGCCAGCAGCTTAGGACAGGGGGGATCCTACAATGAGCAGTTCTTC. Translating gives CASSLGQGGSYNEQFF. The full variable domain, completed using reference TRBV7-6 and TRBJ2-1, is GAGVSQSPRYKVTKRGQDVALRCDPISGHVSLYWYRQALGQGPEFLTYFNYEAQQDKSGLPNDRFSAERPEGSISTLTIQRTEQRDSAMYRCASSLGQGGSYNEQFFGPGTRLTVL.

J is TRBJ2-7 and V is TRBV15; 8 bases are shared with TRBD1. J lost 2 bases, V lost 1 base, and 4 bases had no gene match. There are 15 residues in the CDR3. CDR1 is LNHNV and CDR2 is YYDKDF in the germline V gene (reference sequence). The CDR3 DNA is TGTGCCACCAGCAGAGCGGGACAGGCCACCTACGAGCAGTACTTC. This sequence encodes CATSRAGQATYEQYF.

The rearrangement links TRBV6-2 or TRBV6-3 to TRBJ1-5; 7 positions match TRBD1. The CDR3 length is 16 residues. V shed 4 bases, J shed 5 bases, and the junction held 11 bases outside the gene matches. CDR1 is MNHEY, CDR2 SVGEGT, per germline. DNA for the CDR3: TGTGCCAGCAGTTTTTGGCCCCCGGGGACAGATCAGCCCCAGCATTTT. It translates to CASSFWPPGTDQPQHF.

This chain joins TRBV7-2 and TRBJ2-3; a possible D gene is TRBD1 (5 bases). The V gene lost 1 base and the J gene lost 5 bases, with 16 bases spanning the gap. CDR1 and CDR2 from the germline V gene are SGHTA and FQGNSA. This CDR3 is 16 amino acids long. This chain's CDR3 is CASSLGRQGWEDTQYF. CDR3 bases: TGTGCCAGCAGCTTAGGGCGCCAGGGTTGGGAAGATACGCAGTATTTT. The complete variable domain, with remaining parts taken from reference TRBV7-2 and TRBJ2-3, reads GAGVSQSPSNKVTEKGKDVELRCDPISGHTALYWYRQSLGQGLEFLIYFQGNSAPDKSGLPSDRFSAERTGGSVSTLTIQRTQQEDSAVYLCASSLGRQGWEDTQYFGPGTRLTVL.

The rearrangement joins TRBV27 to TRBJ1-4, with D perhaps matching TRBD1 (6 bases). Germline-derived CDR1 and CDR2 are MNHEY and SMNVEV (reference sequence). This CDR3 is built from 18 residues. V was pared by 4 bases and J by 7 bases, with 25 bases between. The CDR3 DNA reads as TGTGCCAGCAGTTCGGACCGGGACATCATTTTGGGAAGTGAAAAACTGTTTTTT. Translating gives CASSSDRDIILGSEKLFF.

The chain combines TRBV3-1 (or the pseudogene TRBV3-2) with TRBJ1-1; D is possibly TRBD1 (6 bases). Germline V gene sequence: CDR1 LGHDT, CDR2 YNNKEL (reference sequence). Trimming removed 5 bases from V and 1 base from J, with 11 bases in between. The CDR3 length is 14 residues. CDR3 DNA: TGTGCCAGCAGCTACAGGGTACAGAACACTGAAGCTTTCTTT. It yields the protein CASSYRVQNTEAFF.

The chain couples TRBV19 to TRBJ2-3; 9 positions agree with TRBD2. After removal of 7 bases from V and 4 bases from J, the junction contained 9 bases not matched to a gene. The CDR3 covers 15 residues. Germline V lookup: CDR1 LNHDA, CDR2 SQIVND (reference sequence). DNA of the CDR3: TGTGCCAGTACTCCTAGCGGGGAAACGTCAGATACGCAGTATTTT. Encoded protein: CASTPSGETSDTQYF.